A selection of T cell receptor beta chains follows, all from one sample in a study of shared clonotypes between healthy human individuals. TCRdb's table, derived via immunoSEQ multiplex PCR, lists solely in-frame clones and lacks some. Here the sample spans some 680,000 clones, around three quarters being singletons. The source material was memory CD4+ T cells sorted from blood. The receptor source for this set is a woman in her 30s in good health. Each CDR3 is given with its conserved first and last residue. A D gene is named only where the DNA matches it firmly. Some rows mark clone size as missing; the rest say once, few, many or name a class of expanded clone.

size	V	D	J	CDR3	DNA
NA	TRBV15	TRBD2	TRBJ2-3	CATSRASGRSTDTQYF	TGTGCCACCAGCAGAGCAAGCGGGAGAAGCACAGATACGCAGTATTTT
NA	TRBV10-3	TRBD1	TRBJ1-2	CAISGQGRANYGYTF	TGTGCCATCAGCGGACAGGGACGGGCTAACTATGGCTACACCTTC
many	TRBV6-1	TRBD1	TRBJ2-7	CASSGSGTGPYEQYF	TGTGCCAGCAGTGGATCCGGGACAGGGCCTTACGAGCAGTACTTC
few	TRBV7-8	NA	TRBJ1-4	CASSLARGNEKLFF	TGTGCCAGCAGCTTAGCCAGGGGTAATGAAAAACTGTTTTTT
NA	TRBV5-6	NA	TRBJ1-1	CASSWGRGWTEAFF	TGTGCCAGCAGCTGGGGACGAGGATGGACTGAAGCTTTCTTT
once	TRBV11-2	TRBD1	TRBJ2-7	CASSFMDRTYEQYF	TGTGCCAGCAGCTTTATGGACAGGACCTACGAGCAGTACTTC
NA	TRBV29-1	TRBD1	TRBJ2-7	CSGQGAHEQYF	TGCAGCGGCCAGGGGGCCCACGAGCAGTACTTC
NA	TRBV27	TRBD1	TRBJ2-1	CASSSGTGRPNEQFF	TGTGCCAGCAGCTCCGGGACAGGACGACCCAATGAGCAGTTCTTC
NA	TRBV5-1	NA	TRBJ2-1	CASSLVRDHEQFF	TGCGCCAGCAGCTTGGTGCGGGATCATGAGCAGTTCTTC
NA	TRBV25-1	NA	TRBJ2-7	CASSPNIGVSYEQYF	TGTGCCAGCAGTCCGAATATAGGAGTCTCCTACGAGCAGTACTTC
once	TRBV10-3	NA	TRBJ1-1	CAISPTVNTEAFF	TGTGCCATCAGCCCGACAGTGAACACTGAAGCTTTCTTT
NA	TRBV5-8	TRBD1	TRBJ2-1	CASSLRTGNYNEQFF	TGTGCCAGCAGCCTCCGGACAGGGAACTACAATGAGCAGTTCTTC
NA	TRBV14	NA	TRBJ2-1	CASSPLGSSYNEQFF	TGTGCCAGCAGCCCCTTGGGTAGCTCCTACAATGAGCAGTTCTTC
NA	TRBV7-9	TRBD1	TRBJ2-5	CASSFFRGRETQYF	TGTGCCAGCAGCTTTTTCAGGGGGCGAGAGACCCAGTACTTC
NA	TRBV19	TRBD2	TRBJ2-7	CASSTSAGGREYF	TGTGCCAGTAGTACCAGCGCAGGAGGGAGGGAGTACTTC
NA	TRBV28	TRBD2	TRBJ2-2	CASSLAGAGTGELFF	TGTGCCAGCAGTTTAGCGGGAGCAGGCACCGGGGAGCTGTTTTTT
NA	TRBV19	TRBD1	TRBJ2-5	CASNNRGPKETQYF	TGTGCCAGTAACAACAGGGGGCCAAAAGAGACCCAGTACTTC
NA	TRBV27	NA	TRBJ2-1	CASSLQVRATSEQFF	TGTGCCAGCAGTCTCCAGGTCAGGGCGACTAGTGAGCAGTTCTTC
once	TRBV19	NA	TRBJ2-6	CASTSGGIGNLGANVLTF	TGTGCCAGTACGTCCGGGGGTATAGGCAATCTGGGGGCCAACGTCCTGACTTTC
NA	TRBV5-1	NA	TRBJ1-3	CASSAGTAGNTIYF	TGCGCCAGCAGCGCAGGGACTGCTGGAAACACCATATATTTT
NA	TRBV28	NA	TRBJ1-5	CASRRDSNQPQHF	TGTGCCAGCAGACGGGACAGCAATCAGCCCCAGCATTTT
NA	TRBV10-1	TRBD2	TRBJ2-3	CASSAPGGGTDTQYF	TGCGCCAGCAGTGCCCCGGGGGGGGGAACAGATACGCAGTATTTT
NA	TRBV6-5	TRBD1	TRBJ2-4	CASSGQGIAKNIQYF	TGTGCCAGCAGTGGACAGGGCATAGCCAAAAACATTCAGTACTTC
NA	TRBV5-8	NA	TRBJ1-5	CASSLGSSYYSNQPQHF	TGTGCCAGCAGCTTGGGGAGCAGCTATTATAGCAATCAGCCCCAGCATTTT
NA	TRBV5-4	NA	TRBJ2-7	CASSSSGTYEQYF	TGTGCCAGCAGCTCTAGTGGCACCTACGAGCAGTACTTC
once	TRBV5-1	NA	TRBJ2-1	CASSLGGYEQFF	TGCGCCAGCAGCTTGGGGGGGTATGAGCAGTTCTTC
NA	TRBV6-6	NA	TRBJ1-1	CASSDTEAFF	TGTGCCAGCAGCGACACTGAAGCTTTCTTT
many	TRBV5-6	NA	TRBJ1-5	CASSFYGQKNQPQHF	TGTGCCAGCAGCTTTTACGGACAGAAGAATCAGCCCCAGCATTTT
NA	TRBV7-6	TRBD2	TRBJ2-2	CATLAGGRGSGELFF	TGTGCCACTCTAGCGGGAGGGCGCGGGTCCGGGGAGCTGTTTTTT
NA	TRBV7-2	TRBD2	TRBJ2-1	CASSSPGLAKNEQFF	TGTGCCAGCAGCTCACCGGGACTAGCGAAGAATGAGCAGTTCTTC
NA	TRBV15	NA	TRBJ1-1	CATSTWGGPNTEAFF	TGTGCCACCAGTACCTGGGGAGGACCGAACACTGAAGCTTTCTTT
few	TRBV5-5	TRBD1	TRBJ2-5	CASSLDFLGQLETQYF	TGTGCCAGCAGCTTGGACTTTTTGGGACAGTTAGAGACCCAGTACTTC
NA	TRBV4-1	NA	TRBJ2-3	CASSHGRLPGTDTQYF	TGCGCCAGCAGCCACGGGCGCCTACCTGGCACAGATACGCAGTATTTT
NA	TRBV2	NA	TRBJ1-5	CASSEGRLSNQPQHF	TGTGCCAGCAGTGAAGGCAGACTTAGCAATCAGCCCCAGCATTTT
NA	TRBV6-1	NA	TRBJ1-1	CASSPAWGGTEAFF	TGTGCCAGCAGCCCCGCTTGGGGGGGCACTGAAGCTTTCTTT
NA	TRBV5-1	NA	TRBJ1-4	CASSLDGGIVEKLFF	TGCGCCAGCAGCTTGGATGGGGGGATTGTCGAAAAACTGTTTTTT
NA	TRBV4-2	TRBD2	TRBJ2-3	CASSQRLAGFTDTQYF	TGTGCCAGCAGCCAAAGACTAGCGGGATTCACAGATACGCAGTATTTT
NA	TRBV6-1	TRBD2	TRBJ2-7	CASSARTSGIVSYEQYF	TGTGCCAGCAGTGCAAGGACTAGCGGGATTGTTTCCTACGAGCAGTACTTC
NA	TRBV28	NA	TRBJ2-2	CASSWQGNTGELFF	TGTGCCAGCAGTTGGCAGGGGAACACCGGGGAGCTGTTTTTT
NA	TRBV5-1	TRBD2	TRBJ2-7	CASSPTLAGGASYEQYF	TGCGCCAGCAGCCCGACGCTAGCGGGAGGTGCCTCCTACGAGCAGTACTTC
medium-sized	TRBV7-9	TRBD1	TRBJ1-1	CASSPLWTGVNTEAFF	TGTGCCAGCAGCCCCCTCTGGACAGGAGTGAACACTGAAGCTTTCTTT
NA	TRBV19	TRBD2	TRBJ2-3	CASRGGLAGFGDTQYF	TGTGCCAGTCGGGGGGGACTAGCGGGTTTCGGAGATACGCAGTATTTT
NA	TRBV23-1	NA	TRBJ1-1	CASSWGISGTEAFF	TGCGCCAGCAGTTGGGGGATAAGTGGCACTGAAGCTTTCTTT
NA	TRBV4-1	NA	TRBJ1-1	CASSQPRGTGNTEAFF	TGCGCCAGCAGCCAACCAAGGGGGACGGGGAACACTGAAGCTTTCTTT
NA	TRBV7-9	NA	TRBJ2-7	CASSLEPSRSYEQYF	TGTGCCAGCAGCTTAGAGCCGTCCCGCTCCTACGAGCAGTACTTC
NA	TRBV18	NA	TRBJ2-5	CASSPRSGHSFLETQYF	TGTGCCAGCTCACCGAGGTCGGGACACTCGTTCCTGGAGACCCAGTACTTC
NA	TRBV5-1	NA	TRBJ1-1	CASSEGQHPGTEAFF	TGCGCCAGCAGCGAGGGACAACATCCCGGCACTGAAGCTTTCTTT
NA	TRBV4-1	NA	TRBJ2-7	CASSQGHGGLRAYEQYF	TGCGCCAGCAGCCAAGGTCACGGGGGACTGAGGGCCTACGAGCAGTACTTC
NA	TRBV27	NA	TRBJ2-7	CASSLSSGSYEQYF	TGTGCCAGCAGTTTATCTAGCGGCTCCTACGAGCAGTACTTC
once	TRBV18	NA	TRBJ2-5	CASSPVGGETQYF	TGTGCCAGCTCACCAGTCGGAGGGGAGACCCAGTACTTC
few	TRBV7-8	NA	TRBJ2-1	CASSLPRRDEQFF	TGTGCCAGCAGCTTACCACGGCGGGATGAGCAGTTCTTC
NA	TRBV19	NA	TRBJ2-1	CASSPRTTHNEQFF	TGTGCCAGTAGTCCGAGGACTACCCACAATGAGCAGTTCTTC
NA	TRBV2	NA	TRBJ2-6	CASSSPGSGANVLTF	TGTGCCAGCAGTAGCCCGGGGAGCGGGGCCAACGTCCTGACTTTC
many	TRBV10-1	NA	TRBJ2-5	CASSQQFQETQYF	TGCGCCAGCAGTCAACAATTTCAAGAGACCCAGTACTTC
NA	TRBV18	NA	TRBJ1-3	CASSPTSSGNTIYF	TGTGCCAGCTCACCAACTAGCTCTGGAAACACCATATATTTT
NA	TRBV6-5	TRBD2	TRBJ2-5	CASGRVETQYF	TGTGCCAGCGGGAGGGTCGAGACCCAGTACTTC
NA	TRBV5-1	NA	TRBJ1-2	CASSLGREVAGYTF	TGCGCCAGCAGCTTGGGCAGGGAGGTTGCTGGCTACACCTTC
NA	TRBV5-1	TRBD1	TRBJ2-7	CASSPDPPGQGSEQYF	TGCGCCAGCAGCCCGGACCCCCCGGGACAGGGAAGCGAGCAGTACTTC
NA	TRBV4-1	TRBD2	TRBJ2-7	CASSQVGLAGEVQYF	TGCGCCAGCAGCCAGGTAGGACTAGCGGGAGAGGTGCAGTACTTC